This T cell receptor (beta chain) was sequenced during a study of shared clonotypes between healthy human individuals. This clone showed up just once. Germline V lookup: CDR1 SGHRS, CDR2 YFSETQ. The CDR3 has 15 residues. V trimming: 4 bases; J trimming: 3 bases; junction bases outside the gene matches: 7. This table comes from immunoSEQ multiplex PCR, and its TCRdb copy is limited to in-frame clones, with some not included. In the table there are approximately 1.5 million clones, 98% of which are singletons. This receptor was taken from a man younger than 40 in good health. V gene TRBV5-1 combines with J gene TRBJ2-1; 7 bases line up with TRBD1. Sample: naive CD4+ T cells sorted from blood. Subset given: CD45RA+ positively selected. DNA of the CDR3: TGCGCCAGCAGCGTGGTGGCAGGGGGCTACAATGAGCAGTTCTTC. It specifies CASSVVAGGYNEQFF.